The entry that follows covers one T cell receptor (beta chain) sequence. Its target is unknown. These data belong to a study of cytomegalovirus exposure and HLA in healthy donors. Study information: Drawn from HLA-typed donors, tens of millions of unique TCRs were held in an early data release.

A multiplex PCR was run with 60 Vbeta primers and 13 Jbeta primers. Using immunoSEQ multiplex PCR, the repertoire was profiled, and TCRdb retains in-frame clones only, with some absent. The sample includes 45,000 to 60,000 clones. General study points: Within an earlier analysis, most TCR beta V segments proved productive either about 90% or about 30% of the time. The authors considered a cluster of highly shared sequence variants likely to be a sequencing artifact.

Despite likely unrecorded immune exposures, the donors were nominally healthy at the time of sampling. In germline, CDR1 is MNHEY, CDR2 SMNVEV (reference sequence). The CDR3 is made up of 16 amino acids. The ends were cut back, 7 bases at V and 3 bases at J, with 18 bases in the middle. Sequencing input: PBMCs. The sequence came from a female donor in good health and CMV-seronegative. The V and J genes are TRBV27 and TRBJ2-2; a possible D gene is TRBD2 (6 bases). This CDR3 is CASTIAGPPYTGELFF. In DNA form, the CDR3 reads TGTGCCAGCACCATTGCGGGGCCCCCCTACACCGGGGAGCTGTTTTTT.